This TCR beta chain was recorded in a study of cytomegalovirus exposure and HLA in healthy donors. The PCR made use of 60 Vbeta and 13 Jbeta primers. The table came from immunoSEQ multiplex PCR; TCRdb's copy has only in-frame clones and leaves some out. The profile shows about 200,000 clones, approximately 86% of them singletons. With 5 bases removed from V and 2 bases from J, the gap between germline ends came to 9 bases. CDR1 and CDR2 (germline): MNHEY, SMNVEV (reference sequence). The CDR3 is made up of 13 amino acids. The sequence derives from a woman in her 30s in good health and CMV-seronegative. V is TRBV27 and J is TRBJ1-2, with D uncertain. The sequenced sample was PBMCs. The CDR3 bases are TGTGCCAGCAGTAATACAGAAAACTATGGCTACACCTTC. Translating it yields CASSNTENYGYTF.